This T cell receptor beta chain was sequenced for a study of T cells expressing NK-cell markers. Study-level background: Seven of the eight sequenced donors were HCMV-seropositive; one was seronegative. The study, taken as a whole, reports: Four of the donors also had these clonotypes leading their CD3+CD56-NKG2C+ fraction. For about 6 donors, the dominant NKG2C+ clonotypes made up roughly 1.0-8% of their CD8+ T cells. Evidence did not settle whether expanded NKG2C+ T cell clones targeted HCMV.

To note about this clonotype: Its target is not known.

TCRdb reprocessed the 5' RACE reads, with one entry per CDR3 protein and no DNA. The table lists some 410,000 distinct CDR3 sequences. The CDR3 runs to 13 residues. This chain connects TRBV12-3 or TRBV12-4 to TRBJ2-3; TCRdb's D gene call, TRBD1, goes unchecked for lack of DNA. The origin of this receptor is a woman between 18 and 75 years old in good health. Sequenced sample: blood T cells: a sorted CD56 or NKG2C T cell subset, CD4+ or CD8+ T cells, or bulk PBMC T cells (not recorded which). The CDR3 is CASSPRGEDTQYF.